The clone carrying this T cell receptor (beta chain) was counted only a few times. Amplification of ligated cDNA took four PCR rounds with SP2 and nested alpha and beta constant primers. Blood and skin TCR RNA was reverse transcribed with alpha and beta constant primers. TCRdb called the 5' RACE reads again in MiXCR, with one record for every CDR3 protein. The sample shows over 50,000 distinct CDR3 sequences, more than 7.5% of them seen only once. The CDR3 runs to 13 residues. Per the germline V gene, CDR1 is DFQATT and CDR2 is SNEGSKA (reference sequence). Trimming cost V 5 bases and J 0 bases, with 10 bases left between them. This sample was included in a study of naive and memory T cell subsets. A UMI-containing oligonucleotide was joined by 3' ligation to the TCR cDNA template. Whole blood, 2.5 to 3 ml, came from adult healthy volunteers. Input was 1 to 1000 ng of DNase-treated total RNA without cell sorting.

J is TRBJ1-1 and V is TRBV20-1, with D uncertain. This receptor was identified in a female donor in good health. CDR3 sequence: CSAAGSLNTEAFF. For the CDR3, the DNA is TGCAGTGCTGCCGGGTCGTTGAACACTGAAGCTTTCTTT.